The entry that follows covers one TCR beta chain sequence. Its cognate antigen is unknown. This sample was included in a study of shared clonotypes between healthy human individuals. Study overall: Every donor yielded three CD4 naive, three CD4 memory, two CD8 naive and one CD8 memory plate. Study-wide points: Shared clonotypes: about 5% naive CD4, about 3.5% naive CD8, 2% to 2.5% memory CD4, 0.4% to 0.45% memory CD8.

Some clones are missing from TCRdb's copy, which holds only in-frame ones; the method was immunoSEQ multiplex PCR. The top ten hold approximately 1.7% of the sample, which has around 700,000 clones, around 67% seen once. Between the trimmed V and J ends, which lost 4 bases and 4 bases, there was a span of 17 bases. The CDR3 has 16 residues. Germline-derived CDR1 and CDR2 are MNHEY and SVGAGI. This clonotype was obtained from a woman aged 25 to 39 in good health. Source material: memory CD4+ T cells sorted from blood. Subset here: CD45RA-negative fraction. The chain carries TRBV6-5 and TRBJ1-5, with D possibly matching TRBD1 (5 bases). This CDR3 is CASSSDRGSNNQPQHF. CDR3 nucleotide sequence: TGTGCCAGCAGTTCCGACCGGGGGTCCAATAATCAGCCCCAGCATTTT.